Sequencing of this TCR beta chain was carried out in a study of neurological immune-mediated disorders. Study-level findings and limits: HTLV-1-associated myelopathy had the most TCR clonal expansion, while multiple sclerosis had the least, a level that fell below healthy controls.

In the case of this clonotype: Antigen: not known.

The CDR3 runs to 17 residues. Germline CDR1 reads DFQATT; CDR2 reads SNEGSKA (reference sequence). With V trimmed by 6 bases and J by 2 bases, 12 bases remained unmatched. As for the cDNA, it was generated by 5'RACE with 10-nucleotide random UMIs. TCRdb reprocessed the 5' RACE reads with MiXCR, giving one entry per CDR3 protein. The data contain 75,000 to 90,000 distinct CDR3 sequences, about a tenth of them singletons. The chain employs TRBV20-1 and TRBJ2-2; TRBD2 agrees at 10 bases. The source material was PBMCs. The sequence derives from a man aged 35 to 55 in good health. CDR3 nucleotide sequence: TGCAGTGCCCGTGGGCTAGCGGGAGTATCAAACACCGGGGAGCTGTTTTTT. Its translation: CSARGLAGVSNTGELFF.